This TCR beta chain was found in a study of response to subunit inactivated influenza vaccine (dated by TCRdb to 2017 to 2018). Concerning the study at large: The study used deep quantitative T cell receptor repertoire profiling to track responses to a trivalent subunit inactivated influenza vaccine. The investigation overall reported the following: The authors proposed that each seasonal influenza vaccination may bring in only a limited number of new T cells.

At the junction V is shortened by 1 base and J by 7 bases, with 10 bases in between. The cysteine opens and the phenylalanine closes a CDR3 of 14 amino acids. This entry keeps only the CDR3 DNA: 42 bases, framed from base 1. From a lookup of the germline V gene (reference sequence), CDR1 and CDR2 are SEHNR and FQNEAQ. This clonotype was detected a few times. The antigen it recognizes is unknown. No base qualities exist here, and no much larger clone lies one base off it. The library was obtained by RT-PCR. Sequencing was performed on an Illumina HiSeq 2500. In TCRdb, the public reads were trimmed at Q25 with fastp and aligned with MiXCR, with productive beta chains retained. Identical CDR3 protein sequences are pooled into one entry, listed with their most common genes and DNA. This sample gives 610,000 or so distinct CDR3 sequences in total; about 14% of them show up just once. The ten biggest clones cover 8.5% to 14% of the sample.

This TCR came from a man between 45 and 60 years old who received an inactivated influenza vaccine. Donor details come from another sample of the same person, matched by shared clones. This sequence uses TRBV7-9 and TRBJ1-4; tentative D gene TRBD1, with 6 bases matching. Sequences were derived from PBMCs from blood, sampled about 12 days after vaccination. The bases read TGTGCCAGCAGCTTAGGAGGGGGGACTGAAAAACTGTTTTTT. This sequence encodes CASSLGGGTEKLFF. Beyond the CDR3, the reference TRBV7-9 and TRBJ1-4 genes provide the residues; the full variable domain reads: DTGVSQNPRHKITKRGQNVTFRCDPISEHNRLYWYRQTLGQGPEFLTYFQNEAQLEKSRLLSDRFSAERPKGSFSTLEIQRTEQGDSAMYLCASSLGGGTEKLFFGSGTQLSVL.